These 5 T cell receptor beta chains were all obtained from the same sample, sequenced in a study of primary melanoma T cells and metastatic recurrence. The data were produced by immunoSEQ multiplex PCR, yet TCRdb's version contains in-frame clones alone and is incomplete. The table lists 1,500 or so clones, 87% of them singletons. What was sequenced was melanoma tumor tissue. The receptors come from a human donor with melanoma.

This chain uses TRBV5-5 with TRBJ2-7; the D gene could be TRBD1 or TRBD2 (5 bases each). V dropped 3 bases and J dropped 6 bases, with 16 bases sitting between them. This CDR3 comprises 14 residues. CDR1 SGHKS and CDR2 YYEKEE come from the germline V gene (reference sequence). The CDR3 DNA is TGTGCCAGCAGCTCCGGGACGGTCGGTGCCGAGCAGTACGTC. Protein: CASSSGTVGAEQYV.

This chain uses TRBV14 with TRBJ2-7; perhaps TRBD2 as D (6 bases). The V gene's germline CDR1 is SGHDN and CDR2 FVKESK. The length of the CDR3 is 14 residues. The ends were cut back, 1 base at V and 6 bases at J, with 13 bases in the middle. This chain's CDR3 is CASSQGRERSEQYV. In DNA form, the CDR3 reads TGTGCCAGCAGCCAAGGACGGGAGAGAAGCGAGCAGTACGTC.

This chain joins TRBV29-1 and TRBJ1-4; the match to TRBD1 covers 9 bases. The CDR3 runs 12 residues. Germline CDR1 reads SQVTM; CDR2 reads ANQGSEA. V dropped 5 bases and J dropped 6; count of bases not matched to a gene: 1. For the CDR3, the DNA is TGCAGCGTTTGGACAGGGGATGAAAAACTGTTTTTT. Translating gives CSVWTGDEKLFF.

V is TRBV18 and J is TRBJ2-3, with 10 positions matching TRBD2. This CDR3 has 15 amino acids. With 2 bases clipped from V and 3 bases from J, the junction kept 2 bases outside the gene matches. The V gene's germline CDR1 is KGHSH and CDR2 LQKENI. CDR3 region: CASSPFSGRTDTQYF. In nucleotides, the CDR3 is TGTGCCAGCTCACCATTTAGCGGGAGGACAGATACGCAGTATTTT. Full variable domain (rest looked up from reference TRBV18 and TRBJ2-3): NAGVMQNPRHLVRRRGQEARLRCSPMKGHSHVYWYRQLPEEGLKFMVYLQKENIIDESGMPKERFSAEFPKEGPSILRIQQVVRGDSAAYFCASSPFSGRTDTQYFGPGTRLTVL.

The chain has TRBV10-1 and TRBJ2-3; D gene ambiguous. Trimming took off 8 bases at V and 3 bases at J, with 15 bases between the two ends. Germline V CDR1 and CDR2: WNHNN, SYGVQD (reference sequence). This CDR3 comprises 14 residues. The CDR3 spells CASSSGTATDTQYF. The CDR3 DNA follows: TGCGCCAGCTCTTCTGGCACGGCAACAGATACGCAGTATTTT.